This T cell receptor beta chain originates from a study of T-cell memory formation after mild COVID-19. TCRdb analysed the 5' RACE reads with MiXCR anew, one entry per CDR3 protein. Here the sample spans under 400,000 distinct CDR3 sequences, over 20% being singletons. The specimen was PBMCs or a T cell subset sorted from them (not recorded which). The receptor comes from an adult woman who had mild COVID-19 (a few samples of this study predate the infection). Cell type and time point are not known.

CDR3 nucleotides: TGCGCCAGCAGCCTGGGGTCCCTTACTACCTACGAGCAGTACTTC. Protein sequence: CASSLGSLTTYEQYF. This chain joins TRBV5-1 and TRBJ2-7, with D hard to call. V was clipped by 4 bases and J by 2 bases, with 16 bases between them. The CDR3 loop spans 15 amino acids. From germline, CDR1 is SGHRS and CDR2 YFSETQ.